These 27 T cell receptor beta chains share one sample of origin, sequenced in a study of blood T cell repertoires in COVID-19. The protocol was immunoSEQ multiplex PCR, while the TCRdb copy is restricted to in-frame clones and leaves out a portion. The table shows 200,000 to 250,000 clones, with about 86% occurring only once. Input material: peripheral blood. These receptors were obtained from an elderly man with acute or convalescent COVID-19.

The V call is TRBV5-1, the J call TRBJ2-3, with 12 bases identical to TRBD1. Unmatched junction bases numbered 14, after V lost 4 bases and J lost 5 bases. The CDR3 extends over 18 amino acids. CDR1 SGHRS and CDR2 YFSETQ come from the germline V gene. CDR3 sequence (DNA): TGCGCCAGCAGCGCCCTAGGGCCGGGACAGGGGGCGGTAGATACGCAGTATTTT. This codes for CASSALGPGQGAVDTQYF.

This chain uses TRBV7-9 with TRBJ2-1; possibly TRBD1 for D (6 bases). Germline-derived CDR1 and CDR2 are SEHNR and FQNEAQ (reference sequence). Trimming pared 5 bases from V and 0 bases from J, leaving 11 bases between. The CDR3 loop spans 15 amino acids. CDR3 nucleotide sequence: TGTGCCAGCAGCCCAGACAGGAGCTCCTACAATGAGCAGTTCTTC. Amino acid sequence: CASSPDRSSYNEQFF.

The rearrangement uses TRBV19 and TRBJ2-3, with 14 bases lining up with TRBD2. Germline V gives CDR1 LNHDA, CDR2 SQIVND (reference sequence). The CDR3 length is 13 residues. V dropped 4 bases and J dropped 10; count of bases not matched to a gene: 1. CDR3 in amino acids: CASSRTSGRSQYF. The CDR3 DNA is TGTGCCAGTAGTAGGACTAGCGGGAGGTCGCAGTATTTT.

V gene TRBV7-2 combines with J gene TRBJ2-7; 9 bases line up with TRBD2. CDR3 length equals 14 residues. Germline trimming cut 5 bases from V and 1 base from J; bases unmatched to any gene: 3. The germline V gene has CDR1 SGHTA and CDR2 FQGNSA. This CDR3 is CASSPAGGSYEQYF. In DNA, the CDR3 is TGTGCCAGCAGCCCAGCGGGGGGTTCCTACGAGCAGTACTTC.

J is TRBJ1-1 and V is TRBV5-1; D is ambiguous. Trimming left V 2 bases short and J 6 bases short, with 11 bases between. CDR1 SGHRS and CDR2 YFSETQ come from the germline V gene. The CDR3 is made up of 13 amino acids. The CDR3, as DNA: TGCGCCAGCAGCTTTGTGGGAGAAGCTGAAGCTTTCTTT. Residues: CASSFVGEAEAFF.

This chain uses TRBV7-8 with TRBJ2-7; TRBD1 is a possible D gene (6 bases). CDR3 length: 16 residues. V was cut by 3 bases and J by 0 bases, with 15 bases left in between. Germline-derived CDR1 and CDR2 are SGHVS and FQNEAQ. CDR3 amino acids: CASSFTTGPSSYEQYF. The CDR3 DNA is TGTGCCAGCAGCTTCACTACAGGGCCGAGCTCCTACGAGCAGTACTTC.

The CDR3 sequence is CASSLRYENSPLHF. CDR3 coding DNA: TGTGCCAGCAGTTTGAGGTACGAAAATTCACCCCTCCACTTT. The rearrangement links TRBV6-5 to TRBJ1-6; unclear D gene. The CDR3 length is 14 residues. Germline V gene lookup returns CDR1 MNHEY and CDR2 SVGAGI. Deletions cut 4 bases from V and 7 bases from J, with 11 bases between.

The chain links TRBV3-1 (or the pseudogene TRBV3-2) to TRBJ1-1, with unresolved D. Germline assignment: CDR1 LGHDT and CDR2 YNNKEL (reference sequence). The germline V and J ends were trimmed by 6 bases and 1 base, with 9 bases remaining between them. The CDR3 runs to 13 residues. CDR3 bases: TGTGCCAGCAGGTATGGAGGGAACACTGAAGCTTTCTTT. It translates to CASRYGGNTEAFF.

The chain couples TRBV7-9 to TRBJ2-2, with D perhaps TRBD1 (6 bases). The ends were cut back, 3 bases at V and 1 base at J, with 12 bases in the middle. The CDR3 is 16 residues long. The V gene's germline CDR1 is SEHNR and CDR2 FQNEAQ (reference sequence). CDR3 DNA sequence: TGTGCCAGCAGCTTGAGGCAAGGGGGGAACACCGGGGAGCTGTTTTTT. Its translation: CASSLRQGGNTGELFF.

The genes are TRBV5-1 and TRBJ1-6, with D possibly matching TRBD1 (5 bases). Trimming pared 4 bases from V and 0 bases from J, leaving 11 bases between. Germline CDR1 and CDR2: SGHRS and YFSETQ. The CDR3 sequence is 16 residues long. The CDR3 is CASSVGGSSYNSPLHF. The CDR3 DNA sequence: TGCGCCAGCAGCGTCGGGGGGAGCTCCTATAATTCACCCCTCCACTTT.

As DNA, the CDR3 is TGTGCCAGCAGTGCCCGGGGATCCGGGGCCAACGTCCTGACTTTC. Its protein product is CASSARGSGANVLTF. The chain is built from TRBV6-2 or TRBV6-3 and TRBJ2-6; D possibly corresponds to TRBD2 (5 bases). Germline values: CDR1 MNHEY, CDR2 SVGEGT. V was trimmed by 5 bases and J by 4 bases, leaving 12 bases between them. CDR3 length: 15 residues.

The chain joins TRBV7-2 to TRBJ1-1; 7 bases fit TRBD1. The CDR3 length is 15 residues. Germline loops: CDR1 SGHTA, CDR2 FQGNSA. The V and J ends lost 6 bases and 5 bases, in that order; junction bases with no gene match: 12. The CDR3 sequence: CASSPSGGVGTEAFF. The CDR3 DNA reads TGTGCCAGCAGTCCTTCAGGGGGAGTTGGAACTGAAGCTTTCTTT.

The chain is built from TRBV2 and TRBJ1-3, with D tentatively TRBD1 (6 bases). V lost 4 bases and J lost 2, with 9 bases in between. The CDR3 is 14 amino acids. Per germline, CDR1 SNHLY and CDR2 FYNNEI. The CDR3 spells CASSVGTPGNTIYF. The CDR3 DNA sequence: TGTGCCAGCAGTGTTGGGACACCTGGAAACACCATATATTTT.

The chain uses TRBV7-2 and TRBJ2-1; 7 bases match TRBD2. CDR1 is SGHTA, CDR2 FQGNSA, per germline. With V trimmed by 3 bases and J by 3 bases, 5 bases remained unmatched. The CDR3 is 15 residues long. This CDR3 is CASSFRGDFYNEQFF. CDR3 bases: TGTGCCAGCAGCTTCCGGGGGGATTTCTACAATGAGCAGTTCTTC.

The chain employs TRBV19 and TRBJ1-5; tentative D call: TRBD1 (6 bases). This CDR3 spans 19 amino acids. CDR1 is LNHDA and CDR2 is SQIVND in the germline V gene (reference sequence). Trimming pared 0 bases from V and 4 bases from J, leaving 22 bases between. CDR3 residues: CASSIDDRLRGLANQPQHF. As DNA, the CDR3 is TGTGCCAGTAGTATAGACGACAGGCTTCGGGGTCTGGCGAATCAGCCCCAGCATTTT.

This clone appeared a single time. The V and J genes are TRBV6-1 and TRBJ2-3; possibly TRBD1 for D (5 bases). The CDR3 covers 14 residues. CDR1 MNHNS and CDR2 SASEGT come from the germline V gene. V lost 2 bases and J lost 10, with 16 bases in between. DNA of the CDR3: TGTGCCAGCAGTGAACATGGAAGGGAAGGGGCGCAGTATTTT. It translates to CASSEHGREGAQYF.

This chain links TRBV7-8 with TRBJ1-6; a possible D gene is TRBD1 (6 bases). V gave up 4 bases and J gave up 7 bases, with 14 bases separating them. The CDR3 totals 15 residues. Germline CDR1 is SGHVS and CDR2 is FQNEAQ. CDR3 sequence reads: CASSSGPQGNSPLHF. CDR3 coding DNA: TGTGCCAGCAGCTCCGGGCCGCAGGGGAATTCACCCCTCCACTTT.

V and J are TRBV20-1 and TRBJ2-7; D is uncertain. The germline CDR1 and CDR2 sequences are DFQATT and SNEGSKA (reference sequence). The CDR3 sequence is 12 residues long. Trimming cost V 3 bases and J 2 bases, with 8 bases left between them. The CDR3 sequence is CSASRLAYEQYF. The CDR3 DNA is TGCAGTGCTAGTAGGCTAGCCTACGAGCAGTACTTC.

Only one count was recorded for this clone. The V call is TRBV7-9, the J call TRBJ1-2; tentatively, D is TRBD1 (5 bases). The germline CDR1 and CDR2 sequences are SEHNR and FQNEAQ (reference sequence). The CDR3 is 13 residues long. Trimming took 3 bases from V and 5 from J, leaving 10 bases between them. The CDR3 bases are TGTGCCAGCAGCTTCGCAGGGCGTTATGGCTACACCTTC. This sequence encodes CASSFAGRYGYTF.

This chain joins TRBV9 and TRBJ1-2; TRBD1 aligns across 9 bases. The CDR3 runs 16 residues. With 0 bases clipped from V and 6 bases from J, the junction kept 9 bases outside the gene matches. Germline values: CDR1 SGDLS, CDR2 YYNGEE. CDR3 nucleotide sequence: TGTGCCAGCAGCGTAGGAAGAGGGACAGGGAACGATGGCTACACCTTC. Residues: CASSVGRGTGNDGYTF.

This clone was seen a handful of times. The J gene is TRBJ2-7, the V gene TRBV7-8; 11 positions agree with TRBD1. From germline, CDR1 is SGHVS and CDR2 FQNEAQ. The CDR3 totals 14 residues. Trimming took 5 bases from V and 4 from J; bases not matched to a gene: 4. The CDR3 protein is CASSPDRGLYEQYF. CDR3 DNA sequence: TGTGCCAGCAGCCCGGACAGGGGGCTGTACGAGCAGTACTTC.

This clone came up a few times. The chain uses TRBV11-3 and TRBJ2-3; 9 bases align to TRBD2. V was clipped by 6 bases and J by 2 bases; unmatched bases: 3. Germline V lookup: CDR1 SGHNT, CDR2 YENEEA. The length of the CDR3 is 14 residues. The CDR3 here is CASSSGSDTDTQYF. The CDR3 DNA reads as TGTGCCAGCAGTAGCGGGAGTGACACAGATACGCAGTATTTT.

This clone has more than one count but fewer than ten. The chain is built from TRBV6-5 and TRBJ2-7; D is ambiguous. Germline V gene data show CDR1 as MNHEY and CDR2 as SVGAGI. CDR3 length: 12 residues. Trimming removed 8 bases at V and 0 bases at J, with 8 bases between. The CDR3 sequence: CASQRSSYEQYF. The CDR3 nucleotides are TGTGCCAGCCAAAGGAGCTCCTACGAGCAGTACTTC.

J is TRBJ2-1 and V is TRBV5-6; D perhaps matches TRBD1 (6 bases). The germline gives CDR1 SGHDT, CDR2 YYEEEE. V gave up 4 bases and J gave up 10 bases, with 15 bases separating them. The CDR3 runs to 13 residues. Here the CDR3 reads CASSTTTDREQFF. As DNA, the CDR3 is TGTGCCAGCAGCACCACAACAGACAGGGAGCAGTTCTTC.

J is TRBJ1-5 and V is TRBV21-1; the D call in the table, TRBD1, was not verified against the DNA. TRBV21-1 is classified as a pseudogene. This CDR3 contains 17 residues. The CDR3: CASSKGKDKWSNQPQHF. Here the CDR3 DNA reads TGTGCCAGCAGCAAAGGGAAAGACAAATGGAGCAATCAGCCCCAGCATTTT.

This clone occurred a few times. The chain couples TRBV28 to TRBJ2-7; TRBD2 is a possible D gene (6 bases). CDR3 length equals 14 residues. V was pared by 2 bases and J by 4 bases, with 12 bases between. From germline, CDR1 is MDHEN and CDR2 SYDVKM. CDR3 nucleotides: TGTGCCAGCAGTTTACTGGACTATCTATACGAGCAGTACTTC. This encodes CASSLLDYLYEQYF.

This clone came up a few times. The V call is TRBV2, the J call TRBJ2-1, with D unclear. This CDR3 is 12 amino acids long. V lost 3 bases, J lost 9 bases, and 9 bases lay in between. Germline lookup yields CDR1 SNHLY and CDR2 FYNNEI. DNA of the CDR3: TGTGCCAGCAGTGAGAGGTGGAGTGAGCAGTTCTTC. The encoded protein is CASSERWSEQFF.